What follows are 24 T cell receptor beta chains derived from one specimen sequenced in a study of control samples from healthy donors and cancer patients (dated by TCRdb to between 2020 and 2021). The library was made by the immunoSEQ multiplex PCR assay. TCRdb re-hosts the immuneACCESS table, in-frame sequences only. Its copies lack some clones; in the studies checked, an unresolved V gene accounts for under half of them, and the cause for the rest is not known. The sample has 100,000 to 150,000 clones on record, approximately 89% of them singletons. The ten largest clones take up approximately 8% of the sample. Sample: blood. Every receptor here comes from a woman younger than 35 in good health.

This chain links TRBV19 with TRBJ1-2; the D is unclear. CDR1 and CDR2 (germline): LNHDA, SQIVND (reference sequence). The CDR3 is made up of 13 amino acids. Trimming stripped 4 bases from V and 14 bases from J, with 20 bases between. For the CDR3, the DNA is TGTGCCAGTAGTACAGAAATGTCCAGCGGATGGACCTTC. Encoded protein: CASSTEMSSGWTF.

The CDR3 region has the DNA TGTGCCAGCAGCCAAACTGGGCAGGGGTTCCAGTTCTTC. Amino acids: CASSQTGQGFQFF. This rearrangement joins TRBV14 to TRBJ2-1, with D tentatively TRBD1 (6 bases). Germline CDR1 SGHDN, CDR2 FVKESK. The V end was cut by 2 bases, the J end by 13 bases, with 15 bases between. This CDR3 has 13 residues.

The rearrangement joins TRBV5-1 to TRBJ2-1; 13 nucleotides match TRBD2. Germline V gives CDR1 SGHRS, CDR2 YFSETQ. The junction had 9 bases not matched to a gene; V was cut back by 4 bases and J by 5 bases. This CDR3 contains 17 residues. CDR3 nucleotides: TGCGCCAGCAGCCTCGGGACTAGCGGGACCCGGAACAATGAGCAGTTCTTC. It encodes CASSLGTSGTRNNEQFF.

The chain uses TRBV28 and TRBJ1-1; D unresolved. V lost 2 bases and J 1 base, leaving 5 bases between the germline ends. The V gene's germline CDR1 is MDHEN and CDR2 SYDVKM. The CDR3 covers 13 residues. In nucleotides, the CDR3 is TGTGCCAGCAGTTTAGGCGGGAACACTGAAGCTTTCTTT. As protein: CASSLGGNTEAFF. Looking up the rest from reference TRBV28 and TRBJ1-1 gives the full variable domain: DVKVTQSSRYLVKRTGEKVFLECVQDMDHENMFWYRQDPGLGLRLIYFSYDVKMKEKGDIPEGYSVSREKKERFSLILESASTNQTSMYLCASSLGGNTEAFFGQGTRLTVV.

V usage is TRBV5-1 and J usage is TRBJ1-3; D call uncertain. Germline V CDR1 and CDR2: SGHRS, YFSETQ. The CDR3 contains 14 residues. V shed 4 bases and J shed 0 bases, with 8 bases lying between them. CDR3 DNA sequence: TGCGCCAGCAGCCCGGACGGCTCTGGAAACACCATATATTTT. This sequence encodes CASSPDGSGNTIYF. Full variable domain (missing parts from reference TRBV5-1 and TRBJ1-3): KAGVTQTPRYLIKTRGQQVTLSCSPISGHRSVSWYQQTPGQGLQFLFEYFSETQRNKGNFPGRFSGRQFSNSRSEMNVSTLELGDSALYLCASSPDGSGNTIYFGEGSWLTVV.

The V call is TRBV7-6, the J call TRBJ1-4, with 8 nucleotides matching TRBD1. This CDR3 contains 17 residues. Germline assignment: CDR1 SGHVS and CDR2 FNYEAQ. J was trimmed by 4 bases and V by 5 bases; bases with no gene match: 12. Here the CDR3 reads CASSKGKGTGINEKLFF. DNA of the CDR3: TGTGCCAGCAGCAAAGGGAAGGGGACAGGAATTAATGAAAAACTGTTTTTT.

The V call is TRBV19, the J call TRBJ1-6, with a weak D call TRBD1 (5 bases). The germline V gene encodes CDR1 LNHDA and CDR2 SQIVND (reference sequence). The CDR3 sequence is 15 residues long. The germline V and J ends were trimmed by 5 bases and 4 bases, with 12 bases remaining between them. The CDR3 coding sequence is TGTGCCAGTAGTCATAGGGACGGATATAATTCACCCCTCCACTTT. This codes for CASSHRDGYNSPLHF.

This chain links TRBV2 with TRBJ1-6; 10 nucleotides match TRBD1. The CDR3 totals 15 residues. The V segment lost 6 bases and the J segment 5 bases; nucleotides outside the gene matches: 4. The germline V gene encodes CDR1 SNHLY and CDR2 FYNNEI. Here the CDR3 reads CASRGTGVHNSPLHF. CDR3 DNA sequence: TGTGCCAGCAGGGGGACAGGGGTACATAATTCACCCCTCCACTTT.

The J gene is TRBJ2-3, the V gene TRBV7-2; 9 nucleotides line up with TRBD1. This CDR3 is built from 14 residues. The V gene end was trimmed by 8 bases and the J gene end by 3 bases; junction bases not matched to a gene: 6. CDR1 is SGHTA and CDR2 is FQGNSA in the germline V gene. CDR3 DNA: TGTGCCAGCTCGGAACAGGGGGCTACAGATACGCAGTATTTT. This codes for CASSEQGATDTQYF.

This clone appeared once. The chain has TRBV10-2 and TRBJ2-2; 8 bases agree with TRBD1. This CDR3 has 15 amino acids. Germline CDR1 reads WSHSY; CDR2 reads SAAADI. With 6 bases clipped from V and 6 bases from J, the junction kept 9 bases outside the gene matches. The chain's CDR3 is CASRDLTGAAGELFF. The DNA of the CDR3 is TGCGCCAGCAGGGACCTGACAGGGGCGGCCGGGGAGCTGTTTTTT.

This chain's CDR3 is CASSPADPTDTQYF. The CDR3 DNA follows: TGTGCCAGCAGTCCCGCGGACCCGACAGATACGCAGTATTTT. The V and J genes are TRBV2 and TRBJ2-3; D not resolved. CDR1 is SNHLY and CDR2 is FYNNEI in the germline V gene. The CDR3 has 14 amino acids. The V end lost 5 bases, the J end lost 3 bases, and 12 bases lay between the germline ends.

J is TRBJ1-1 and V is TRBV12-5; tentatively, D is TRBD1 (6 bases). The CDR3 runs to 14 residues. Germline-derived CDR1 and CDR2 are LGHNT and FRNRAP. V gave up 6 bases and J gave up 2 bases, with 13 bases separating them. The CDR3 loop is CASGTDRVNTEAFF. CDR3 in DNA: TGTGCTAGTGGCACGGACAGAGTCAACACTGAAGCTTTCTTT.

The rearrangement joins TRBV7-9 to TRBJ1-6, with unresolved D. Germline V gives CDR1 SEHNR, CDR2 FQNEAQ (reference sequence). V lost 2 bases to trimming and J lost 7 bases, with 6 bases between them. This CDR3 is built from 13 residues. The CDR3 loop is CASSLQENSPLHF. CDR3 coding DNA: TGTGCCAGCAGCTTACAGGAGAATTCACCCCTCCACTTT. The full variable domain, in which reference TRBV7-9 and TRBJ1-6 provide the parts outside the CDR3, is DTGVSQNPRHKITKRGQNVTFRCDPISEHNRLYWYRQTLGQGPEFLTYFQNEAQLEKSRLLSDRFSAERPKGSFSTLEIQRTEQGDSAMYLCASSLQENSPLHFGNGTRLTVT.

The V call is TRBV27, the J call TRBJ2-7; D remains ambiguous. Germline values: CDR1 MNHEY, CDR2 SMNVEV (reference sequence). Trimming took off 3 bases at V and 5 bases at J, with 5 bases between the two ends. The CDR3 extends over 11 amino acids. CDR3 DNA sequence: TGTGCCAGCAGTTTGGCTAACGAGCAGTACTTC. Translated, it gives CASSLANEQYF.

This clone showed up just once. The gene calls are TRBV6-2 or TRBV6-3 and TRBJ2-1, with a tentative D call TRBD2 (6 bases). The V end lost 0 bases, the J end lost 0 bases, and 12 bases lay between the germline ends. Germline CDR1 MNHEY, CDR2 SVGEGT. This CDR3 is built from 17 residues. The CDR3 protein is CASSYSGLARSYNEQFF. DNA for the CDR3: TGTGCCAGCAGTTACTCAGGGCTAGCGCGCTCCTACAATGAGCAGTTCTTC.

The genes are TRBV5-1 and TRBJ2-5; D is undetermined. V lost 4 bases and J lost 4, with 8 bases in between. The CDR3 runs 12 residues. Germline V gene data show CDR1 as SGHRS and CDR2 as YFSETQ. CDR3 DNA sequence: TGCGCCAGCAGCCCGAAGGGAGAGACCCAGTACTTC. Its protein is CASSPKGETQYF.

The V and J genes are TRBV4-3 and TRBJ1-2; TRBD1 matches 10 bases. V trimming: 0 bases; J trimming: 8 bases; junction bases outside the gene matches: 9. This CDR3 has 16 amino acids. Germline V gives CDR1 LGHNA, CDR2 YSLEER. In DNA form, the CDR3 reads TGCGCCAGCAGCCAAGAAGGGAGACAGGGGGCGACCGGCTACACCTTC. It encodes CASSQEGRQGATGYTF.

The genes are TRBV9 and TRBJ2-7; 9 nucleotides line up with TRBD1. V lost 0 bases to trimming and J lost 6 bases; unmatched junction nucleotides: 10. The CDR3 has 16 amino acids. Looked up from germline, CDR1 is SGDLS and CDR2 is YYNGEE. CDR3 nucleotides: TGTGCCAGCAGCGTAGCCGGAGGACAGGGGCTAGGCGAGCAGTACTTC. Residues: CASSVAGGQGLGEQYF.

V gene TRBV4-1 combines with J gene TRBJ1-2; D is unclear. The germline V gene has CDR1 MGHRA and CDR2 YSYEKL. Trimming cost V 2 bases and J 8 bases, with 21 bases left between them. The CDR3 runs to 16 residues. The CDR3 here is CASSQPDPRQGRGYTF. In DNA form, the CDR3 reads TGCGCCAGCAGCCAACCCGACCCCCGCCAAGGAAGAGGCTACACCTTC.

V gene TRBV6-2 or TRBV6-3 combines with J gene TRBJ2-3; D possibly corresponds to TRBD2 (6 bases). Trimming stripped 3 bases from V and 2 bases from J, with 18 bases between. Germline-derived CDR1 and CDR2 are MNHEY and SVGEGT. The CDR3 runs 17 residues. The CDR3 region has the DNA TGTGCCAGCAGTTATCGCGGGGCTAGCCGCTTCACAGATACGCAGTATTTT. Its protein product is CASSYRGASRFTDTQYF.

V and J are TRBV24-1 and TRBJ2-7; a possible D gene is TRBD1 (7 bases). The V end was cut by 4 bases, the J end by 6 bases, with 24 bases between. This CDR3 has 17 residues. CDR1 is KGHDR and CDR2 is SFDVKD in the germline V gene. CDR3 protein: CATSERGQSVGCLEQYF. DNA for the CDR3: TGTGCCACCAGTGAGCGGGGACAGTCGGTCGGGTGCCTCGAGCAGTACTTC.

The CDR3 DNA reads as TGTGCCAGCAGTTACCTCGACAATGAGCAGTTCTTC. Its protein product is CASSYLDNEQFF. The V and J genes are TRBV6-6 and TRBJ2-1; D not resolved. Germline CDR1 is MNHNY and CDR2 is SVGAGI (reference sequence). This CDR3 is 12 amino acids long. The germline V and J ends were trimmed by 2 bases and 5 bases, with 4 bases remaining between them.

The rearrangement links TRBV9 to TRBJ2-5, with D maybe TRBD1 (5 bases). Germline CDR1 reads SGDLS; CDR2 reads YYNGEE. The V end lost 8 bases, the J end lost 5 bases, and 16 bases lay between the germline ends. The CDR3 totals 13 residues. CDR3 bases: TGTGCCAGTGGACAAGAAAGCAGCGAGACCCAGTACTTC. Encoded protein: CASGQESSETQYF.

The CDR3 spells CASSLAKNPPTGGNTEAFF. CDR3 in DNA: TGTGCCAGCAGTTTAGCCAAGAACCCTCCGACAGGGGGGAACACTGAAGCTTTCTTT. This chain uses TRBV28 with TRBJ1-1; TRBD1 matches 9 bases. The CDR3 contains 19 residues. Trimming at V came to 2 bases and at J to 1 base, leaving 14 bases not matched to a gene. Germline values: CDR1 MDHEN, CDR2 SYDVKM.